This T cell receptor (beta chain) was observed in a study of blood T cells in healthy people across ages. Study conclusions and caveats: Naive T cell percentage showed a strong correlation with the diversity of TCR beta.

This CDR3 is 14 amino acids long. Germline V lookup: CDR1 SGHRS, CDR2 YFSETQ. V was shortened by 4 bases and J by 5 bases, with 15 bases between the two germline ends. As regards this clonotype: No antigen is known for it.

Sample-barcoded 5' priming and a J-beta primer mix drove a second PCR of about 7 to 12 cycles. Each of the cDNA molecules was tagged by a template-switch adaptor with 12 random nucleotides. TCRdb redid the calling of the 5' RACE reads with MiXCR, one entry per CDR3 protein. The data hold hundreds of thousands of distinct CDR3 sequences, with just over 55% observed a single time. The TCR sequence derives from a man aged 35-49 years in good health. The sequencing input was blood. The rearrangement joins TRBV5-1 to TRBJ2-5; no reliable D call. CDR3 sequence: CASSPRPDGETQYF. CDR3 nucleotides: TGCGCCAGCAGCCCCCGCCCGGACGGGGAGACCCAGTACTTC.